The entry below gives a single T cell receptor beta chain sequence along with its context. What it recognizes is unknown. This entry is derived from a study of T cells in localized non-small cell lung cancer. Overall study findings and caveats: Appearances in adjacent lung were noted for a median 57 of the top 100 tumor clones. Tumor samples were not multi-region, leaving intratumor heterogeneity unexcluded. Peak T cell clonality was found in uninvolved adjacent lung, exceeding tumor.

Germline V gene lookup returns CDR1 DFQATT and CDR2 SNEGSKA (reference sequence). CDR3 length: 11 residues. V shed 1 base and J shed 12 bases, with 12 bases lying between them. Assay used: immunoSEQ multiplex PCR; TCRdb lists only in-frame clones, some missing. Counted here are almost 65,000 clones, 90% occurring once; the ten biggest clones make up over 1.5%. The rearrangement links TRBV20-1 to TRBJ1-1; D call uncertain. Source: peripheral blood, taken before any cancer treatment. This receptor was taken from a woman aged 35 to 69 with stage I lung adenocarcinoma. In DNA, the CDR3 is TGCAGTGCTAGAGTCTGGCAGGCACCTTTCTTT. Encoded protein: CSARVWQAPFF.